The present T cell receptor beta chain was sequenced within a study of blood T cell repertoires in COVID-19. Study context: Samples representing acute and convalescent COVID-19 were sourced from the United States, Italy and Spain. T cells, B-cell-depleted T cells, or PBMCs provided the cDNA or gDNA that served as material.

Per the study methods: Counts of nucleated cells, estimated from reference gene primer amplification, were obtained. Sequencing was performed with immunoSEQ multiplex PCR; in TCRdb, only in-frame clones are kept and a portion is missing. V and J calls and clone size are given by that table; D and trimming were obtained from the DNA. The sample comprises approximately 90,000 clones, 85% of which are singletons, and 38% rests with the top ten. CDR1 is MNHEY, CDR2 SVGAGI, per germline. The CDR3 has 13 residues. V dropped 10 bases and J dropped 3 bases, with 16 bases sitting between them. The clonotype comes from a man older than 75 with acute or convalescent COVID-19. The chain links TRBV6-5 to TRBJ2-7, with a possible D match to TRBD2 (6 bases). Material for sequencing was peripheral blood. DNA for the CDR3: TGTGCCACCACCACCAGGAGGGGCTACGAGCAGTACTTC. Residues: CATTTRRGYEQYF.